This T cell receptor beta chain emerged from a study of cytomegalovirus exposure and HLA in healthy donors. Study at large: The approximately 120 validation repertoires and the approximately 630 first-cohort repertoires shared a platform, a later analysis reported.

Profiling relied on immunoSEQ multiplex PCR, and the TCRdb table lists in-frame clones only, not all of them. The table has fewer than 150,000 clones, more than 70% seen once. V dropped 0 bases and J dropped 5; count of bases not matched to a gene: 10. This CDR3 contains 17 residues. The V gene's germline CDR1 is SGHRS and CDR2 YFSETQ. The sequence was obtained from a man aged 18 to 35 in good health and CMV-seronegative. The sequenced sample consisted of PBMCs. V usage is TRBV5-1 and J usage is TRBJ1-4; 7 bases fit TRBD1. CDR3 DNA: TGCGCCAGCAGCTTGGTAGGGGGCTTAGGGAAAAATGAAAAACTGTTTTTT. Its translation is CASSLVGGLGKNEKLFF.